This T cell receptor beta chain was profiled in a study of blood T cell repertoires in COVID-19. Study as a whole: Sites in the United States, Italy and Spain provided acute and convalescent COVID-19 samples. PBMCs, B-cell-depleted T cells, or T cells were the source of the cDNA or gDNA that made up the material.

CDR1 and CDR2 (germline): SEHNR, FQNEAQ (reference sequence). V shed 2 bases and J shed 3 bases, with 4 bases lying between them. The CDR3 has 12 amino acids. Sequencing used immunoSEQ multiplex PCR; TCRdb keeps in-frame clones, though not all of them. The data contain about 82,000 clones, roughly 80% of them singletons. Sequences were obtained from peripheral blood. The receptor was isolated from an elderly man with active or convalescent COVID-19. The genes are TRBV7-9 and TRBJ1-1; D remains ambiguous. The CDR3: CASSLTYTEAFF. The CDR3 nucleotides read TGTGCCAGCAGCTTAACTTACACTGAAGCTTTCTTT.